This T cell receptor beta chain came from a study of blood T cell repertoires in COVID-19. Authors' methods: Reference gene primer amplification yielded estimated nucleated cell counts. Libraries were prepared by immunoSEQ multiplex PCR; TCRdb keeps only in-frame clonotypes and omits some of them. V and J calls and clone size are those listed in that table; D and trimming were worked out from the DNA. The profile shows approximately 150,000 clones, around nine tenths of them singletons. The CDR3 is 16 residues long. Per germline, CDR1 KGHDR and CDR2 SFDVKD. Unmatched junction bases numbered 8, after V lost 4 bases and J lost 7 bases.

The sample consisted of peripheral blood. The chain has TRBV24-1 and TRBJ2-3, with TRBD2 matching 12 bases. This TCR was recovered from a man between 60 and 70 years old with active or convalescent COVID-19. The CDR3 nucleotides read TGTGCCACCAGTGAACCGACTAGCGGGAGAGCAAATACGCAGTATTTT. Residues: CATSEPTSGRANTQYF.